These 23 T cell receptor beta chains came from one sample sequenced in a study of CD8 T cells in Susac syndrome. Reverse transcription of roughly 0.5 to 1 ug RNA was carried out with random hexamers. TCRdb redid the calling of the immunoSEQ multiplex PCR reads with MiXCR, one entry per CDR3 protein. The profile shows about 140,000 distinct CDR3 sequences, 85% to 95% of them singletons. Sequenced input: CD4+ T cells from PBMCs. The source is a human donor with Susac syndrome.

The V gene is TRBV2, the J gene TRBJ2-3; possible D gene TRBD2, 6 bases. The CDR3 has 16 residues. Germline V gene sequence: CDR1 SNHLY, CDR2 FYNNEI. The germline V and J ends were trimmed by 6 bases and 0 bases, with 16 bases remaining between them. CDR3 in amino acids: CASRVAASFSTDTQYF. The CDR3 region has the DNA TGTGCCAGCAGGGTAGCGGCGAGTTTTAGCACAGATACGCAGTATTTT. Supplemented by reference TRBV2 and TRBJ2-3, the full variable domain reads EPEVTQTPSHQVTQMGQEVILRCVPISNHLYFYWYRQILGQKVEFLVSFYNNEISEKSEIFDDQFSVERPDGSNFTLKIRSTKLEDSAMYFCASRVAASFSTDTQYFGPGTRLTVL.

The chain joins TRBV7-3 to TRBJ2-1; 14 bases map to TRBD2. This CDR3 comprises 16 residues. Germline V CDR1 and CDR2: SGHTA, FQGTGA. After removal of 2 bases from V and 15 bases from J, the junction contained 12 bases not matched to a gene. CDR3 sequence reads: CASSLLGLAGEVSLFF. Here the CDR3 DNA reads TGTGCCAGCAGCTTATTGGGACTAGCGGGAGAGGTGAGCCTGTTCTTC.

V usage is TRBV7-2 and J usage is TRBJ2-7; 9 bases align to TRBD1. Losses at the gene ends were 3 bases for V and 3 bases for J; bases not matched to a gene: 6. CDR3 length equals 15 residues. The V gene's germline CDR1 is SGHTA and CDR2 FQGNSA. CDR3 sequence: CASSFRVGQGYEQYF. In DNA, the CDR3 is TGTGCCAGCAGCTTCAGGGTGGGACAGGGCTACGAGCAGTACTTC.

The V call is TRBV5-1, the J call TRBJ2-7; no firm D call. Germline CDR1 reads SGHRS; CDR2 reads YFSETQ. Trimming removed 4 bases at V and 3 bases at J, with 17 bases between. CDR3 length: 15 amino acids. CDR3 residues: CASSPSPGSGYEQYF. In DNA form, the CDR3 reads TGCGCCAGCAGCCCGTCCCCCGGGTCAGGCTACGAGCAGTACTTC.

This CDR3 reads CASRRGNDSPLHF. Here the CDR3 DNA reads TGTGCCAGTCGTAGGGGAAACGATTCACCCCTCCACTTT. V is TRBV28 and J is TRBJ1-6; tentative D call: TRBD1 (5 bases). Trimming took 9 bases from V and 8 from J, leaving 14 bases between them. The CDR3 consists of 13 residues. Germline assignment: CDR1 MDHEN and CDR2 SYDVKM.

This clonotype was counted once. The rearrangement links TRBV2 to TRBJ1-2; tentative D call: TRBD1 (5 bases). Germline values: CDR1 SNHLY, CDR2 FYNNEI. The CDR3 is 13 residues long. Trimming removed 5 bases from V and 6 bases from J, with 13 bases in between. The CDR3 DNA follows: TGTGCCAGCAGTCCCTCCGGGGGTCATGGCTACACCTTC. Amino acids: CASSPSGGHGYTF.

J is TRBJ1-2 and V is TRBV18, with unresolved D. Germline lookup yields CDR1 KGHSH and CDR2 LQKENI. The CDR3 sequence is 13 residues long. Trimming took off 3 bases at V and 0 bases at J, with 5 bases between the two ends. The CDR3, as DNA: TGTGCCAGCTCACCTCAAGCTAACTATGGCTACACCTTC. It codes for CASSPQANYGYTF.

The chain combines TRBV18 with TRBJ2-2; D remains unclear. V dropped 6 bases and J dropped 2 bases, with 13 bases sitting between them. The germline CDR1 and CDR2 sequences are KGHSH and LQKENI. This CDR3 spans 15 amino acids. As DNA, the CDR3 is TGTGCCAGCTCTCGGTTGGGCGCAAACACCGGGGAGCTGTTTTTT. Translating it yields CASSRLGANTGELFF.

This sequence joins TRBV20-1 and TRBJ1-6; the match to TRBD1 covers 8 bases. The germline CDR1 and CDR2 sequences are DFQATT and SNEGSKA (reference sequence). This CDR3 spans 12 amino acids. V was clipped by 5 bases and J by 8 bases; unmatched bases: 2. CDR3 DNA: TGCAGTGCTGTGACAGGGGATTCACCCCTCCACTTT. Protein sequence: CSAVTGDSPLHF.

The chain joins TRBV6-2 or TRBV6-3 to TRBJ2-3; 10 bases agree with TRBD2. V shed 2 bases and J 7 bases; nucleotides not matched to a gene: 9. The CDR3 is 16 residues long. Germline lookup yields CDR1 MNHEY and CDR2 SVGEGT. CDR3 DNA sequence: TGTGCCAGCAGTTACAAGGCTAGCGGGAGTCGAAATACGCAGTATTTT. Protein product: CASSYKASGSRNTQYF.

CDR3 in DNA: TGTGCCAGCAGTTGGACTTCTAGGGGGCAGGGTGAAGCTTTCTTT. Amino acids: CASSWTSRGQGEAFF. The chain is built from TRBV6-5 and TRBJ1-1, with 7 bases aligning to TRBD1. CDR3 size: 15 residues. Trimming took 4 bases from V and 7 from J; bases not matched to a gene: 12. Per the germline V gene, CDR1 is MNHEY and CDR2 is SVGAGI.

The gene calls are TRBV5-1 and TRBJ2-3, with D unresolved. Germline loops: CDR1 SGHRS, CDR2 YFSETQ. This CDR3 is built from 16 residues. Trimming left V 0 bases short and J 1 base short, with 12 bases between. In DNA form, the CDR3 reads TGCGCCAGCAGCTTGGGAGCCAATCGTGGCACAGATACGCAGTATTTT. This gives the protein CASSLGANRGTDTQYF.

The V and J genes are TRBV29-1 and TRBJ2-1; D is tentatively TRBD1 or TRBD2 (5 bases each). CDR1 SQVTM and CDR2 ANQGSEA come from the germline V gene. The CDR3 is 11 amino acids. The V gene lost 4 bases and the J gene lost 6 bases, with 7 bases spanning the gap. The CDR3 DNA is TGCAGCGTTGTGGGGACCAATGAGCAGTTCTTC. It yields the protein CSVVGTNEQFF.

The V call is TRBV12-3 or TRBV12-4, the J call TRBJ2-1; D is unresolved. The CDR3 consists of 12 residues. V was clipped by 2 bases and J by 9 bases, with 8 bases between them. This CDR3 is CASSLRATEQFF. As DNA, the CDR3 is TGTGCCAGCAGTTTACGGGCTACTGAGCAGTTCTTC.

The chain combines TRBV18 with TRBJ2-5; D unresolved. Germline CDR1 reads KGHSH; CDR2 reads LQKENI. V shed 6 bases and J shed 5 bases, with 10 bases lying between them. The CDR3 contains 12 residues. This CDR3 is CASSLDGETQYF. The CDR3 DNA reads TGTGCCAGCTCCCTCGACGGGGAGACCCAGTACTTC. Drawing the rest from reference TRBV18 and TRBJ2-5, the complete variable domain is NAGVMQNPRHLVRRRGQEARLRCSPMKGHSHVYWYRQLPEEGLKFMVYLQKENIIDESGMPKERFSAEFPKEGPSILRIQQVVRGDSAAYFCASSLDGETQYFGPGTRLLVL.

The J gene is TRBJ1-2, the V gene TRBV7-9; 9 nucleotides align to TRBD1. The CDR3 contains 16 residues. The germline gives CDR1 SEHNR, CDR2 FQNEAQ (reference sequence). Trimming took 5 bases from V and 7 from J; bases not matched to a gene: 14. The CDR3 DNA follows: TGTGCCAGCAGCCCCCAAGGGACAGGGAATCGGATTGGCTACACCTTC. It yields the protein CASSPQGTGNRIGYTF. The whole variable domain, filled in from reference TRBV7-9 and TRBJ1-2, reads DTGVSQNPRHKITKRGQNVTFRCDPISEHNRLYWYRQTLGQGPEFLTYFQNEAQLEKSRLLSDRFSAERPKGSFSTLEIQRTEQGDSAMYLCASSPQGTGNRIGYTFGSGTRLTVV.

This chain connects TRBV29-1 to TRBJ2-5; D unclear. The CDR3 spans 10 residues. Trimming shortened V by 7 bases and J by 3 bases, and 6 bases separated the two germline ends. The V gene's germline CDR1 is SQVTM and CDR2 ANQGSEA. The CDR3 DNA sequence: TGCAGCGGCCGAAAAGAGACCCAGTACTTC. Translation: CSGRKETQYF.

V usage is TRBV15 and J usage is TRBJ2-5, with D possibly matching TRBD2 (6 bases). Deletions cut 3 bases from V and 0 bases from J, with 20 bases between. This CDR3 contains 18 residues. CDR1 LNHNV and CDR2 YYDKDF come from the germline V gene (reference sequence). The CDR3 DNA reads TGTGCCACCAGCAGTCCAAGAGGGACTGAGGGGTACCAAGAGACCCAGTACTTC. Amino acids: CATSSPRGTEGYQETQYF.

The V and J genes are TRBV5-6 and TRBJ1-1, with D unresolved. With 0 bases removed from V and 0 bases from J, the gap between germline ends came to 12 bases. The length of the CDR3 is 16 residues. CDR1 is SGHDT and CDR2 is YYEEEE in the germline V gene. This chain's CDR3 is CASSLGPLSLNTEAFF. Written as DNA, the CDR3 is TGTGCCAGCAGCTTGGGACCCTTATCACTGAACACTGAAGCTTTCTTT.

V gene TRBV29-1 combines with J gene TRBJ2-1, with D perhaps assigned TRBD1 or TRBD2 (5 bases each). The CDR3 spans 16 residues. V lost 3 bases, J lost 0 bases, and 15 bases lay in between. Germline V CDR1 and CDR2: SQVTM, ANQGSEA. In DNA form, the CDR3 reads TGCAGCGTTGATCTCTTCGGGGCTGGCTCCTACAATGAGCAGTTCTTC. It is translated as CSVDLFGAGSYNEQFF.

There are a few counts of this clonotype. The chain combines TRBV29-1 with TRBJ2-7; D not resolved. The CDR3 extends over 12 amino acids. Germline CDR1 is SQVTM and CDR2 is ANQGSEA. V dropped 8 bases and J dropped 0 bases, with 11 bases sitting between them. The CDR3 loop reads CSIRQNSYEQYF. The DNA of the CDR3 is TGCAGCATCCGTCAGAACTCCTACGAGCAGTACTTC.

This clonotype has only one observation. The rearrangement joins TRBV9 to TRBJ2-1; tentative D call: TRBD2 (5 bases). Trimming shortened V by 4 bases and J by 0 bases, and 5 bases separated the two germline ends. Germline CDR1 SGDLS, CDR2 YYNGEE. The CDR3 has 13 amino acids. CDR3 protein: CASSTSSYNEQFF. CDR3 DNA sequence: TGTGCCAGCAGCACTAGCTCCTACAATGAGCAGTTCTTC.

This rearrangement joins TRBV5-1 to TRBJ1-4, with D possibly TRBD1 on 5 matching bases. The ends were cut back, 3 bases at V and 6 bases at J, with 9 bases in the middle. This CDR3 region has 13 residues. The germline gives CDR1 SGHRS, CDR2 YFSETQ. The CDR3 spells CASSSRDDEKLFF. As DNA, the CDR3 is TGCGCCAGCAGCTCCCGGGACGATGAAAAACTGTTTTTT.